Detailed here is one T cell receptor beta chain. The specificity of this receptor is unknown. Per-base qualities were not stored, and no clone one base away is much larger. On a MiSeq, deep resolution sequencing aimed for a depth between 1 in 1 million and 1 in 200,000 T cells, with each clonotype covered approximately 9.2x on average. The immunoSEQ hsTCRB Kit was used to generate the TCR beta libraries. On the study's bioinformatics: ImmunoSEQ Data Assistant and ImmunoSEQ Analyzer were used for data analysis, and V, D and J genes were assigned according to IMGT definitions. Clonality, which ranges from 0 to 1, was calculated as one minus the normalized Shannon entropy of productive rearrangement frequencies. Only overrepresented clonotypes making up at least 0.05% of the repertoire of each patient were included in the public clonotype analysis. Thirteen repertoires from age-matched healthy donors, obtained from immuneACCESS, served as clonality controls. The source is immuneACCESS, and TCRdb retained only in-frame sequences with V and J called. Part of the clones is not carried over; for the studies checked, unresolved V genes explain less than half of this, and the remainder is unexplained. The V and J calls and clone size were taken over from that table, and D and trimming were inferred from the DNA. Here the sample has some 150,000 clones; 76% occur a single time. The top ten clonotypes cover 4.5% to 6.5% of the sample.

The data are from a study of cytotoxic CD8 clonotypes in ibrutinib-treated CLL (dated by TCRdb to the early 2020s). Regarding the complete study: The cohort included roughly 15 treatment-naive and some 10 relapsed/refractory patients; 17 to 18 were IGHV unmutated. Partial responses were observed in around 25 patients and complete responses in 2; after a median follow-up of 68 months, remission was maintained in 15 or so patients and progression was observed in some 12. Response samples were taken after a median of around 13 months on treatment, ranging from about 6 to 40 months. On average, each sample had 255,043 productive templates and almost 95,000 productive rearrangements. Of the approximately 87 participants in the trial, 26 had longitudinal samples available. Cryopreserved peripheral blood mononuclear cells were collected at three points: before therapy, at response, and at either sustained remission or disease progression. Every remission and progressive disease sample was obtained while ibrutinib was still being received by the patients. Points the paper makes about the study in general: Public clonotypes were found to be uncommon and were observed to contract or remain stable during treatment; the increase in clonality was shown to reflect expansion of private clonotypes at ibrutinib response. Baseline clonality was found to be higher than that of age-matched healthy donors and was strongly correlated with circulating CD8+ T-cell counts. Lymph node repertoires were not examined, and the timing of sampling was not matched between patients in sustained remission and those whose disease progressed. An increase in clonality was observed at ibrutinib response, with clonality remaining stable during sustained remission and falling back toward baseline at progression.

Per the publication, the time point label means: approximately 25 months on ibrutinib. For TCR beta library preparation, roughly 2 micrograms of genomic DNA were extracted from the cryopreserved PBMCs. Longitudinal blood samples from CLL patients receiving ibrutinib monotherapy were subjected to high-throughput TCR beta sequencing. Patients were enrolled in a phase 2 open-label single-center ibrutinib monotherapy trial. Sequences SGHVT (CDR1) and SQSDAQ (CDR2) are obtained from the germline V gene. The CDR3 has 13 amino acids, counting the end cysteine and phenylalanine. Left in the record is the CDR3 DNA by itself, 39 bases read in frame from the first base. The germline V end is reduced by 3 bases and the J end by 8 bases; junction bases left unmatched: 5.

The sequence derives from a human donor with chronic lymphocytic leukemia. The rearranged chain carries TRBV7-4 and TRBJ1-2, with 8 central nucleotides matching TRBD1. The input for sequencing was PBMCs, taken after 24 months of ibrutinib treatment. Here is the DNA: TGTGCCAGCAGCTTCGGACAGGGCGGCGGCTACACCTTC. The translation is CASSFGQGGGYTF.